This T cell receptor beta chain was obtained from a study of cytotoxic CD8 clonotypes in ibrutinib-treated CLL. Study-wide background: After median approximately 74 months, roughly 14 stayed in remission, approximately twelve progressed; responses approximately 24 partial, 2 complete.

Sequencing was performed with immunoSEQ multiplex PCR; in TCRdb, only in-frame clones are kept and a portion is missing. The table includes tens of thousands of clones, approximately 86% detected once. The V end lost 0 bases, the J end lost 3 bases, and 13 bases lay between the germline ends. Germline values: CDR1 SGHTS, CDR2 YDEGEE. The CDR3 has 15 residues. This clone was found once. The antigen remains undetermined. Findings and caveats of the study: The clonality rise at ibrutinib response reflected private clonotype expansion. Before falling back toward baseline at progression, clonality had risen at the time of ibrutinib response.

The chain couples TRBV5-8 to TRBJ2-7; possible D gene TRBD1, 6 bases. This sequence originates from a human donor with chronic lymphocytic leukemia. The specimen comprised PBMCs, sampled before ibrutinib treatment. CDR3 in amino acids: CASSLAGTPYYEQYF. The CDR3 DNA follows: TGTGCCAGCAGCTTGGCCGGGACACCCTACTACGAGCAGTACTTC. The complete variable domain, with remaining parts taken from reference TRBV5-8 and TRBJ2-7, reads EAGVTQSPTHLIKTRGQQATLRCSPISGHTSVYWYQQALGLGLQFLLWYDEGEERNRGNFPPRFSGRQFPNYSSELNVNALELEDSALYLCASSLAGTPYYEQYFGPGTRLTVT.